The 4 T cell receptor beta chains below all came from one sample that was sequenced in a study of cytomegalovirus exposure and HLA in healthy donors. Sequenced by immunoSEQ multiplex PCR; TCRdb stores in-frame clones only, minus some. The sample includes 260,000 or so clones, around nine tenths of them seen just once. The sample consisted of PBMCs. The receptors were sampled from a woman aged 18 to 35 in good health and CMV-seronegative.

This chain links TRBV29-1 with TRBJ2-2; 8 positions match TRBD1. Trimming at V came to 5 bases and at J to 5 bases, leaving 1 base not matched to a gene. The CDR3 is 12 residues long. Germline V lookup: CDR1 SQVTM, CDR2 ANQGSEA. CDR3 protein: CSVRQGTGELFF. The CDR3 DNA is TGCAGCGTTCGACAGGGGACCGGGGAGCTGTTTTTT.

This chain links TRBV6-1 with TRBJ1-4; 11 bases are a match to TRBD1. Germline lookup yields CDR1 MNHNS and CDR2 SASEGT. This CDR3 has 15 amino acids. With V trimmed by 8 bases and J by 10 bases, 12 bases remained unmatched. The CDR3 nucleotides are TGTGCCAGCCGGGTGTCCGGACAGGGGGCAGGAAAACTGTTTTTT. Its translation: CASRVSGQGAGKLFF.

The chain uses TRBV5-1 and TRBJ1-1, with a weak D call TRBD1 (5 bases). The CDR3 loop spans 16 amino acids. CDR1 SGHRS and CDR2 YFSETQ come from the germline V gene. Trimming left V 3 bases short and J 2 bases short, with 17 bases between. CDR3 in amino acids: CASSSYYSDSNTEAFF. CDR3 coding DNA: TGCGCCAGCAGCTCCTACTACTCAGACAGTAACACTGAAGCTTTCTTT.

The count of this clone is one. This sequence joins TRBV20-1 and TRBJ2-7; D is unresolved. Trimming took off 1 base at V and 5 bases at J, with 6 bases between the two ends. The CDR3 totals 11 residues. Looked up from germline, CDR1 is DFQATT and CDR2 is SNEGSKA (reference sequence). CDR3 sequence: CSARVVDEQYF. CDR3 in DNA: TGCAGTGCTAGAGTTGTAGACGAGCAGTACTTC.